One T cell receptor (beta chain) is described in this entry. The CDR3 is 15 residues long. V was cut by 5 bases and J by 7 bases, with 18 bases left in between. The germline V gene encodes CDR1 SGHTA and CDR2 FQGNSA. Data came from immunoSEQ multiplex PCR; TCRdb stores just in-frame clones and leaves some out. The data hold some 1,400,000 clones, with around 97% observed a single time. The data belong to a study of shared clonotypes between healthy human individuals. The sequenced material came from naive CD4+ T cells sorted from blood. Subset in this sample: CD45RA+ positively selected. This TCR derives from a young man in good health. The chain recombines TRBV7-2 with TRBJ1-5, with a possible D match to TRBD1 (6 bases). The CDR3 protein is CASSQQPGQGQPQHF. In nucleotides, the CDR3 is TGTGCCAGCAGCCAACAACCGGGACAAGGGCAGCCCCAGCATTTT.